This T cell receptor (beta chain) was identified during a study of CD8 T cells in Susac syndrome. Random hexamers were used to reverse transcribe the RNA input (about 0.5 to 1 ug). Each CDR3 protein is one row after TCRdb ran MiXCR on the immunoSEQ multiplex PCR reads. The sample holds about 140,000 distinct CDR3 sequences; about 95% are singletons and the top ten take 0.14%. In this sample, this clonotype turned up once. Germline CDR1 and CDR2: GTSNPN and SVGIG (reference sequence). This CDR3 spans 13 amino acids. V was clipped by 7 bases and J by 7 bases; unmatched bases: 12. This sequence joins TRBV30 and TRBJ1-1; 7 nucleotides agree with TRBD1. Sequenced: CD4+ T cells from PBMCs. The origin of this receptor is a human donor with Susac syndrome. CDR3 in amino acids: CASLDRAKREAFF. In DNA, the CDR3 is TGTGCCTCACTTGACAGGGCAAAGCGTGAAGCTTTCTTT.